Presented here are 21 T cell receptor beta chains from one specimen sequenced in a study of shared clonotypes between healthy human individuals. Only in-frame clones appear in the TCRdb table, and some are missing; sequencing was by immunoSEQ multiplex PCR. The table includes approximately 2.5 million clones, 93% detected once. Sequenced: naive CD4+ T cells from PBMCs. Subset noted: CD45RA+ positively selected. The receptors derive from a man aged 18-30 years in good health. Some clones in this sample may be carry-over from other donors' samples.

The V gene is TRBV11-3, the J gene TRBJ2-2; D is uncertain. CDR3 size: 15 residues. Trimming removed 3 bases from V and 5 bases from J, with 13 bases in between. From germline, CDR1 is SGHNT and CDR2 YENEEA. The CDR3, as DNA: TGTGCCAGCAGCTTCGACACGGATAAAACCGGGGAGCTGTTTTTT. This sequence encodes CASSFDTDKTGELFF.

The chain links TRBV19 to TRBJ1-4; tentative D call: TRBD1 (5 bases). Germline V gene lookup returns CDR1 LNHDA and CDR2 SQIVND (reference sequence). The CDR3 totals 15 residues. With 4 bases removed from V and 8 bases from J, the gap between germline ends came to 17 bases. CDR3 residues: CASSTHGTRLEKLFF. CDR3 in DNA: TGTGCCAGTAGTACCCACGGGACCCGCTTGGAAAAACTGTTTTTT. Full variable domain (missing parts from reference TRBV19 and TRBJ1-4): DGGITQSPKYLFRKEGQNVTLSCEQNLNHDAMYWYRQDPGQGLRLIYYSQIVNDFQKGDIAEGYSVSREKKESFPLTVTSAQKNPTAFYLCASSTHGTRLEKLFFGSGTQLSVL.

As DNA, the CDR3 is TGCGCCAGCAGCTTGGCACCAGGGGCCCGAGGGGACGAGCAGTACTTC. Its translation is CASSLAPGARGDEQYF. The chain joins TRBV5-1 to TRBJ2-7; a possible D gene is TRBD1 (6 bases). The V end lost 0 bases, the J end lost 5 bases, and 18 bases lay between the germline ends. CDR1 and CDR2 from the germline V gene are SGHRS and YFSETQ. The CDR3 runs to 16 residues.

The rearrangement links TRBV7-2 to TRBJ2-5; 7 bases are a match to TRBD2. Germline trimming cut 2 bases from V and 1 base from J; bases unmatched to any gene: 7. The CDR3 is 16 amino acids. The germline V gene encodes CDR1 SGHTA and CDR2 FQGNSA. The CDR3 here is CASSLSGAGPQETQYF. CDR3 in DNA: TGTGCCAGCAGCTTAAGTGGAGCGGGACCCCAAGAGACCCAGTACTTC.

The gene calls are TRBV28 and TRBJ2-6; D is undetermined. The germline V gene has CDR1 MDHEN and CDR2 SYDVKM. Trimming removed 5 bases at V and 3 bases at J, with 8 bases between. There are 14 residues in the CDR3. The CDR3 nucleotides read TGTGCCAGCAGTCCATCCCGTGGGGCCAACGTCCTGACTTTC. It encodes CASSPSRGANVLTF.

This clone has only one observation. The rearrangement joins TRBV4-1 to TRBJ2-1; unclear D gene. The CDR3 sequence is 16 residues long. Germline CDR1 MGHRA, CDR2 YSYEKL. V lost 3 bases and J 0 bases, leaving 12 bases between the germline ends. The CDR3 DNA follows: TGCGCCAGCAGCCACCCAGCGAAGAGCTCCTACAATGAGCAGTTCTTC. It specifies CASSHPAKSSYNEQFF.

With respect to this clone: The same CDR3 arises from other DNA sequences in this sample as well. J is TRBJ2-7 and V is TRBV4-3; D is unresolved. Germline V gene data show CDR1 as LGHNA and CDR2 as YSLEER. The CDR3 is 13 amino acids. Trimming cost V 0 bases and J 0 bases, with 3 bases left between them. The CDR3 reads CASSQEVSYEQYF. CDR3 DNA sequence: TGCGCCAGCAGCCAAGAGGTCTCCTACGAGCAGTACTTC.

The V gene is TRBV5-1, the J gene TRBJ2-7; no clear D gene. This CDR3 is 13 amino acids long. With 0 bases removed from V and 7 bases from J, the gap between germline ends came to 11 bases. Germline V lookup: CDR1 SGHRS, CDR2 YFSETQ. The CDR3 region has the DNA TGCGCCAGCAGCTTGGTTCCTAGTAGGGAGCAGTACTTC. Protein product: CASSLVPSREQYF. Using reference TRBV5-1 and TRBJ2-7 for the parts outside the CDR3, the full variable domain is KAGVTQTPRYLIKTRGQQVTLSCSPISGHRSVSWYQQTPGQGLQFLFEYFSETQRNKGNFPGRFSGRQFSNSRSEMNVSTLELGDSALYLCASSLVPSREQYFGPGTRLTVT.

This chain links TRBV9 with TRBJ2-2; D unresolved. CDR3 length equals 13 residues. CDR1 SGDLS and CDR2 YYNGEE come from the germline V gene. V gave up 1 base and J gave up 6 bases, with 7 bases separating them. CDR3 bases: TGTGCCAGCAGCGTATGGAGCTCCGGGGAGCTGTTTTTT. It encodes CASSVWSSGELFF. The variable domain in full, with the rest retrieved from reference TRBV9 and TRBJ2-2, is DSGVTQTPKHLITATGQRVTLRCSPRSGDLSVYWYQQSLDQGLQFLIQYYNGEERAKGNILERFSAQQFPDLHSELNLSSLELGDSALYFCASSVWSSGELFFGEGSRLTVL.

This chain connects TRBV27 to TRBJ2-3; D remains ambiguous. CDR1 and CDR2 from the germline V gene are MNHEY and SMNVEV (reference sequence). The CDR3 runs to 15 residues. V was pared by 7 bases and J by 1 base, with 15 bases between. Here the CDR3 DNA reads TGTGCCAGCAAGGCCCTAGGAGAGGGCACAGATACGCAGTATTTT. Protein sequence: CASKALGEGTDTQYF.

This chain uses TRBV5-1 with TRBJ2-5; 8 bases are shared with TRBD2. The J segment lost 2 bases and the V segment lost 5 bases, leaving 5 bases of the junction unmatched. The length of the CDR3 is 14 residues. The germline V gene encodes CDR1 SGHRS and CDR2 YFSETQ. CDR3: CASRQGTSQETQYF. The CDR3 DNA follows: TGCGCCAGCAGACAAGGGACTAGTCAAGAGACCCAGTACTTC.

The V call is TRBV5-5, the J call TRBJ1-1, with D uncertain. Trimming took off 4 bases at V and 1 base at J, with 14 bases between the two ends. CDR3 length equals 15 residues. Germline CDR1 reads SGHKS; CDR2 reads YYEKEE (reference sequence). As DNA, the CDR3 is TGTGCCAGCAGCCAAGCAGGCAGGAGGAACACTGAAGCTTTCTTT. As protein: CASSQAGRRNTEAFF.

V usage is TRBV7-2 and J usage is TRBJ2-5; tentatively, D is TRBD2 (6 bases). Trimming took 5 bases from V and 5 from J, leaving 21 bases between them. The CDR3 length is 16 residues. The germline V gene encodes CDR1 SGHTA and CDR2 FQGNSA. The CDR3 sequence: CASSRFGTVAMETQYF. The DNA of the CDR3 is TGTGCCAGCAGCAGATTCGGGACTGTAGCGATGGAGACCCAGTACTTC.

A remark on this clone: The same CDR3 also results from other DNA sequences found in this sample. This chain connects TRBV18 to TRBJ2-7; D remains unclear. Germline V gene sequence: CDR1 KGHSH, CDR2 LQKENI. The CDR3 runs 15 residues. The V gene lost 2 bases and the J gene lost 0 bases, with 11 bases spanning the gap. The CDR3 region has the DNA TGTGCCAGCTCACCATCGGCAGGTGGCTCCTACGAGCAGTACTTC. The encoded protein is CASSPSAGGSYEQYF.

The count of this clone is one. The rearrangement joins TRBV18 to TRBJ2-7; D is unresolved. From germline, CDR1 is KGHSH and CDR2 LQKENI. CDR3 length equals 13 residues. Deletions cut 6 bases from V and 3 bases from J, with 12 bases between. The CDR3 here is CASSRGGYYEQYF. The CDR3 region has the DNA TGTGCCAGCTCCCGAGGTGGGTACTACGAGCAGTACTTC.

This clone was recorded only once. The chain uses TRBV23-1 and TRBJ2-1, with TRBD1 matching over 9 bases. TRBV23-1 is an ORF, and what it does is uncertain. J lost 8 bases, V lost 0 bases, and 5 bases had no gene match. This CDR3 comprises 15 residues. The CDR3 nucleotides read TGCGCCAGCAGTCAATCCGACAGGGGGGGGGATGAGCAGTTCTTC. Protein product: CASSQSDRGGDEQFF.

The chain links TRBV6-1 to TRBJ2-7, with 8 bases identical to TRBD2. The CDR3 is made up of 15 amino acids. The germline CDR1 and CDR2 sequences are MNHNS and SASEGT. The V and J ends lost 8 bases and 1 base, in that order; junction bases with no gene match: 10. CDR3 region: CASDLVTSGSYEQYF. For the CDR3, the DNA is TGTGCCAGCGATTTGGTTACTAGCGGATCCTACGAGCAGTACTTC.

The CDR3 region is CASSLAPAWGYTF. Here the CDR3 DNA reads TGTGCCAGCAGCTTGGCCCCTGCTTGGGGCTACACCTTC. The chain links TRBV5-6 to TRBJ1-2; D is undetermined. Germline V gene data show CDR1 as SGHDT and CDR2 as YYEEEE. This CDR3 contains 13 residues. Between the trimmed V and J ends, which lost 0 bases and 8 bases, there was a span of 11 bases. The full variable domain, rest sourced from reference TRBV5-6 and TRBJ1-2, is DAGVTQSPTHLIKTRGQQVTLRCSPKSGHDTVSWYQQALGQGPQFIFQYYEEEERQRGNFPDRFSGHQFPNYSSELNVNALLLGDSALYLCASSLAPAWGYTFGSGTRLTVV.

V and J are TRBV7-3 and TRBJ2-1; 7 bases match TRBD1. CDR1 SGHTA and CDR2 FQGTGA come from the germline V gene. The CDR3 is 15 amino acids. Unmatched junction bases numbered 5, after V lost 5 bases and J lost 1 base. CDR3 region: CASSRSGGSYNEQFF. The DNA of the CDR3 is TGTGCCAGCAGCCGTTCAGGGGGTTCCTACAATGAGCAGTTCTTC.

This clone occurred once. V gene TRBV10-2 combines with J gene TRBJ2-7, with TRBD2 matching 9 bases. There are 14 residues in the CDR3. Unmatched junction bases numbered 10, after V lost 6 bases and J lost 7 bases. Germline CDR1 WSHSY, CDR2 SAAADI. The CDR3 reads CASRPGLASREQYF. In DNA, the CDR3 is TGCGCCAGCAGACCGGGACTAGCCTCCAGGGAGCAGTACTTC.

This chain uses TRBV28 with TRBJ2-1; no definite D call. The V end was cut by 7 bases, the J end by 8 bases, with 9 bases between. The CDR3 totals 11 residues. From germline, CDR1 is MDHEN and CDR2 SYDVKM. The CDR3 DNA sequence: TGTGCCAGCATGAGTTTCTATGAGCAGTTCTTC. Protein product: CASMSFYEQFF.